This T cell receptor beta chain is drawn from a study of OX40 agonist ivuxolimab in advanced cancers. General study results and limits: No determination was made of the antigen specificity of the expanded peripheral T cells. Among the lowest peripheral clonal expansion occurred in 0.1-3.0 mg/kg partial responders. At doses 0.1 to 3.0 mg/kg, CD4+ and CD8+ clones expanded.

The length of the CDR3 is 17 residues. Germline CDR1 and CDR2: SGHRS and YFSETQ. Between the trimmed V and J ends, which lost 6 bases and 2 bases, there was a span of 22 bases. The table came from immunoSEQ multiplex PCR; TCRdb's copy has only in-frame clones and leaves some out. The sample lists 80,000 to 100,000 clones, 70% to 90% seen once, with around 0.52% in the top ten. Concerning this clone itself: The antigen is not known.

Autoimmune disease history or systemic immunosuppression barred patients. The chain joins TRBV5-1 to TRBJ2-3; D possibly matches TRBD1 or TRBD2 (6 bases each). This material consisted of CD4+ or CD8+ T cells sorted from blood, taken in a trial of the OX40 agonist ivuxolimab. This receptor was identified in an adult with an advanced solid tumor such as melanoma, head and neck, liver or kidney cancer. The CDR3 sequence is CASIRGSGGTDTDTQYF. CDR3 coding DNA: TGCGCCAGCATCAGGGGTAGTGGGGGGACCGACACAGATACGCAGTATTTT.